This T cell receptor (beta chain) was documented in a study of blood T cell repertoires in COVID-19. V was trimmed by 2 bases and J by 7 bases, leaving 9 bases between them. From germline, CDR1 is MNHEY and CDR2 SVGAGI. The CDR3 contains 12 residues. Method: immunoSEQ multiplex PCR; TCRdb's copy keeps in-frame clones and lacks some. Of approximately 230,000 clones detected, 65% to 90% appear once; the ten largest clones hold less than 2%. The sequencing input was PBMCs or T cells enriched from blood (not recorded which). The chain employs TRBV6-5 and TRBJ2-7, with D uncertain. The clonotype was recovered from a man aged 40-55 years who had recovered from COVID-19. Here the CDR3 DNA reads TGTGCCAGCAGTTACCCGCCCCAGGAGCAGTACTTC. It codes for CASSYPPQEQYF.